Each of the 28 T cell receptor beta chains below was sequenced from the same sample in a study of memory CD4+ T cells and cytomegalovirus serostatus (dated by TCRdb to between 2017 and 2020). Preparation of the library involved the immunoSEQ multiplex PCR assay. TCRdb retrieved this table from immuneACCESS and kept in-frame rearrangements only. Not all clones are present; in checked studies, unresolved V genes account for under half, and no reason is known for the remainder. Recorded for this sample are almost 45,000 clones; around three quarters of them occurred a single time. Clones ranked in the top ten supply 0.9% to 1.2% of the sample. Single viable CD3+CD4+CD8-CD45RO+ cells were sorted as memory CD4+ T cells on a FACSAria II. Sequencing input: memory CD4+ T cells from blood. These receptor sequences come from an adult in good health and CMV-seronegative.

This clone was seen only a few times. The genes are TRBV7-8 and TRBJ1-2; D remains ambiguous. V shed 0 bases and J shed 7 bases, with 6 bases lying between them. This CDR3 is 12 amino acids long. From germline, CDR1 is SGHVS and CDR2 FQNEAQ. CDR3 amino acids: CASSLASRGYTF. For the CDR3, the DNA is TGTGCCAGCAGCTTAGCGTCTCGTGGCTACACCTTC.

V and J are TRBV14 and TRBJ2-7; TRBD2 matches 14 bases. The germline V gene has CDR1 SGHDN and CDR2 FVKESK. The CDR3 totals 18 residues. V shed 1 base, J shed 3 bases, and the junction held 8 bases outside the gene matches. The CDR3, as DNA: TGTGCCAGCAGCCAAGGCGGGACTAGCGGGAGTACTTTCTACGAGCAGTACTTC. This gives the protein CASSQGGTSGSTFYEQYF. The entire variable domain, with the rest obtained from reference TRBV14 and TRBJ2-7, is as follows: EAGVTQFPSHSVIEKGQTVTLRCDPISGHDNLYWYRRVMGKEIKFLLHFVKESKQDESGMPNNRFLAERTGGTYSTLKVQPAELEDSGVYFCASSQGGTSGSTFYEQYFGPGTRLTVT.

There are a few counts of this clone. The chain carries TRBV19 and TRBJ1-4, with no clear D. Trimming stripped 3 bases from V and 5 bases from J, with 10 bases between. The germline CDR1 and CDR2 sequences are LNHDA and SQIVND (reference sequence). This CDR3 spans 14 amino acids. The CDR3 reads CASSITQMNEKLFF. CDR3 in DNA: TGTGCCAGTAGTATCACACAGATGAATGAAAAACTGTTTTTT.

The rearrangement links TRBV5-1 to TRBJ2-7; 7 nucleotides align to TRBD1. The CDR3 sequence is 16 residues long. Germline V CDR1 and CDR2: SGHRS, YFSETQ. After removal of 1 base from V and 5 bases from J, the junction contained 12 bases not matched to a gene. CDR3 DNA sequence: TGCGCCAGCAGCTTGAATAGTGACAGGGTAGGCCACGAGCAGTACTTC. It codes for CASSLNSDRVGHEQYF.

This rearrangement joins TRBV6-5 to TRBJ2-2, with 7 bases that match TRBD1. The germline gives CDR1 MNHEY, CDR2 SVGAGI. The length of the CDR3 is 16 residues. Unmatched junction bases numbered 12, after V lost 4 bases and J lost 7 bases. The CDR3 DNA reads TGTGCCAGCAGTTCCATCACAGGGGTATCAGGCGGGGAGCTGTTTTTT. This codes for CASSSITGVSGGELFF.

V gene TRBV5-1 combines with J gene TRBJ1-2; D is perhaps TRBD1 (6 bases). The CDR3 contains 17 residues. From germline, CDR1 is SGHRS and CDR2 YFSETQ. V lost 1 base and J lost 5, with 21 bases in between. CDR3 in DNA: TGCGCCAGCAGCTTGTGGGGCGGGGGGGCTGCTACTTATGGCTACACCTTC. Its translation: CASSLWGGGAATYGYTF.

The chain links TRBV12-5 to TRBJ2-7; a possible D gene is TRBD1 (6 bases). The length of the CDR3 is 14 residues. V lost 7 bases and J lost 4, with 17 bases in between. CDR1 and CDR2 (germline): LGHNT, FRNRAP. The CDR3 sequence: CASARDIVFYEQYF. The CDR3 DNA reads TGTGCTAGTGCCCGGGACATTGTTTTTTACGAGCAGTACTTC.

The V call is TRBV4-2, the J call TRBJ2-5, with 10 bases identical to TRBD2. The CDR3 loop spans 15 amino acids. The V gene end was trimmed by 3 bases and the J gene end by 4 bases; junction bases not matched to a gene: 5. Germline-derived CDR1 and CDR2 are LGHNA and YNFKEQ. The CDR3 region is CASSHQASGRETQYF. The CDR3 bases are TGTGCCAGCAGCCACCAGGCTAGCGGGAGAGAGACCCAGTACTTC.

The genes are TRBV27 and TRBJ1-1; D possibly corresponds to TRBD1 (5 bases). This CDR3 has 14 residues. The V and J ends lost 4 bases and 4 bases respectively, with 13 bases between them. The germline gives CDR1 MNHEY, CDR2 SMNVEV (reference sequence). The CDR3 DNA reads TGTGCCAGCAGTTCGGTCCGGGGGAGCACTGAAGCTTTCTTT. Its protein product is CASSSVRGSTEAFF.

V gene TRBV6-5 combines with J gene TRBJ2-7, with a possible D match to TRBD2 (7 bases). The germline V gene encodes CDR1 MNHEY and CDR2 SVGAGI. Deletions cut 7 bases from V and 3 bases from J, with 19 bases between. The CDR3 totals 15 residues. The CDR3 is CASTKRGTMNYEQYF. The DNA of the CDR3 is TGTGCCAGCACTAAAAGGGGGACTATGAACTACGAGCAGTACTTC.

This chain joins TRBV7-9 and TRBJ2-7, with D possibly called TRBD1 or TRBD2 (5 bases each). The CDR3 is 14 residues long. V was pared by 3 bases and J by 2 bases, with 11 bases between. Germline-derived CDR1 and CDR2 are SEHNR and FQNEAQ (reference sequence). The CDR3 protein is CASSFRDPTYEQYF. DNA for the CDR3: TGTGCCAGCAGCTTCCGGGACCCCACCTACGAGCAGTACTTC.

The J gene is TRBJ2-5, the V gene TRBV5-6; possibly TRBD2 for D (5 bases). CDR1 and CDR2 from the germline V gene are SGHDT and YYEEEE. Trimming removed 4 bases at V and 2 bases at J, with 21 bases between. CDR3 length: 17 amino acids. The CDR3 is CASSARFYPRGQETQYF. The CDR3, as DNA: TGTGCCAGCAGCGCAAGGTTTTACCCCCGAGGGCAAGAGACCCAGTACTTC. The whole variable domain, filled in from reference TRBV5-6 and TRBJ2-5, reads DAGVTQSPTHLIKTRGQQVTLRCSPKSGHDTVSWYQQALGQGPQFIFQYYEEEERQRGNFPDRFSGHQFPNYSSELNVNALLLGDSALYLCASSARFYPRGQETQYFGPGTRLLVL.

The chain couples TRBV30 to TRBJ2-7; 7 bases line up with TRBD1. Trimming cost V 4 bases and J 3 bases; bases outside gene matches: 0. This CDR3 comprises 11 residues. Germline CDR1 is GTSNPN and CDR2 is SVGIG (reference sequence). The CDR3, as DNA: TGTGCCTGGACAGGGGGCTACGAGCAGTACTTC. As protein: CAWTGGYEQYF. Variable domain in full (rest from reference TRBV30 and TRBJ2-7): SQTIHQWPATLVQPVGSPLSLECTVEGTSNPNLYWYRQAAGRGLQLLFYSVGIGQISSEVPQNLSASRPQDRQFILSSKKLLLSDSGFYLCAWTGGYEQYFGPGTRLTVT.

J is TRBJ2-1 and V is TRBV7-8; 7 positions match TRBD2. The CDR3 runs 17 residues. J lost 0 bases, V lost 5 bases, and 10 bases had no gene match. CDR1 and CDR2 (germline): SGHVS, FQNEAQ. The CDR3 region is CASSAQTRDYSYNEQFF. The CDR3 bases are TGTGCCAGCAGCGCACAGACCCGGGACTACTCCTACAATGAGCAGTTCTTC.

The chain couples TRBV5-4 to TRBJ1-2, with 8 bases aligning to TRBD1. The length of the CDR3 is 14 residues. V gave up 4 bases and J gave up 7 bases; unmatched junction bases: 9. CDR1 SGHNT and CDR2 YYREEE come from the germline V gene (reference sequence). CDR3 DNA: TGTGCCAGCAGCGGCCCACAGGGGGATGGTGGCTACACCTTC. Its translation is CASSGPQGDGGYTF.

The rearrangement links TRBV10-3 to TRBJ2-3, with 16 bases lining up with TRBD2. The V segment lost 6 bases and the J segment 4 bases; nucleotides outside the gene matches: 7. CDR3 length equals 17 residues. Germline V gene sequence: CDR1 ENHRY, CDR2 SYGVKD. The CDR3 region has the DNA TGTGCCATCAGCACCGGGACTAGCGGGAGGGTAGCAGATACGCAGTATTTT. It yields the protein CAISTGTSGRVADTQYF.

This chain connects TRBV29-1 to TRBJ2-3; TRBD2 agrees at 8 bases. J gave up 5 bases and V 6 bases, and 13 bases lay outside the gene matches. The V gene's germline CDR1 is SQVTM and CDR2 ANQGSEA. The CDR3 has 15 amino acids. CDR3 in DNA: TGCAGCGTCCCGAAGGGGAGCGGGAGAGGAGATACGCAGTATTTT. Protein: CSVPKGSGRGDTQYF.

The CDR3 here is CASSLYASGTDTQYF. CDR3 nucleotide sequence: TGTGCCAGCAGCTTATACGCGAGCGGCACAGATACGCAGTATTTT. The chain couples TRBV7-2 to TRBJ2-3; no definite D call. V lost 2 bases and J 1 base, leaving 10 bases between the germline ends. The CDR3 runs 15 residues. Germline assignment: CDR1 SGHTA and CDR2 FQGNSA.

A few counts support this clone. The CDR3 sequence: CASSSGAPGEAFF. The DNA of the CDR3 is TGTGCCAGCAGCTCCGGAGCACCCGGTGAAGCTTTCTTT. J is TRBJ1-1 and V is TRBV7-8, with unresolved D. V gave up 4 bases and J gave up 7 bases, with 13 bases separating them. Germline V CDR1 and CDR2: SGHVS, FQNEAQ. This CDR3 contains 13 residues.

V usage is TRBV18 and J usage is TRBJ1-4, with TRBD1 matching 8 bases. The CDR3 has 15 residues. V gave up 4 bases and J gave up 3 bases; unmatched junction bases: 4. Per the germline V gene, CDR1 is KGHSH and CDR2 is LQKENI. CDR3: CASSQLTGANEKLFF. Here the CDR3 DNA reads TGTGCCAGCTCACAGTTGACAGGGGCTAATGAAAAACTGTTTTTT.

V usage is TRBV29-1 and J usage is TRBJ1-4; no clear D gene. Trimming shortened V by 6 bases and J by 2 bases, and 10 bases separated the two germline ends. The length of the CDR3 is 13 residues. Germline CDR1 SQVTM, CDR2 ANQGSEA. In DNA form, the CDR3 reads TGCAGCGTGAGGCTAGGGACTAATGAAAAACTGTTTTTT. As protein: CSVRLGTNEKLFF.

J is TRBJ2-6 and V is TRBV11-2, with D possibly TRBD2 on 5 matching bases. The V and J ends lost 3 bases and 1 base respectively, with 7 bases between them. CDR1 and CDR2 (germline): SGHAT, FQNNGV. The length of the CDR3 is 15 residues. CDR3 residues: CASSFRGSGANVLTF. For the CDR3, the DNA is TGTGCCAGCAGCTTCCGAGGGTCTGGGGCCAACGTCCTGACTTTC.

This clone was counted a single time. This chain connects TRBV15 to TRBJ1-2, with D uncertain. The CDR3 totals 12 residues. V shed 3 bases and J shed 4 bases, with 6 bases lying between them. The V gene's germline CDR1 is LNHNV and CDR2 YYDKDF (reference sequence). CDR3 coding DNA: TGTGCCACCAGCAGGGCCTCCTATGGCTACACCTTC. This translates into CATSRASYGYTF. Combining the CDR3 with reference TRBV15 and TRBJ1-2 gives the whole variable domain DAMVIQNPRYQVTQFGKPVTLSCSQTLNHNVMYWYQQKSSQAPKLLFHYYDKDFNNEADTPDNFQSRRPNTSFCFLDIRSPGLGDTAMYLCATSRASYGYTFGSGTRLTVV.

A single count supports this clone. V usage is TRBV2 and J usage is TRBJ2-7, with TRBD1 matching 10 bases. This CDR3 has 15 amino acids. The V and J ends lost 3 bases and 5 bases, in that order; junction bases with no gene match: 7. From germline, CDR1 is SNHLY and CDR2 FYNNEI. CDR3 in amino acids: CASSEDAGQGNEQYF. In nucleotides, the CDR3 is TGTGCCAGCAGTGAGGACGCGGGACAGGGGAACGAGCAGTACTTC.

The V call is TRBV2, the J call TRBJ2-7; D is unclear. The length of the CDR3 is 11 residues. Trimming cost V 7 bases and J 1 base, with 5 bases left between them. CDR1 is SNHLY and CDR2 is FYNNEI in the germline V gene. CDR3 region: CASTKSYEQYF. CDR3 nucleotide sequence: TGTGCCAGCACCAAATCCTACGAGCAGTACTTC.

The CDR3: CASSSGTSGSTDTQYF. The CDR3 region has the DNA TGTGCCAGCAGCTCCGGGACTAGCGGGAGCACAGATACGCAGTATTTT. V and J are TRBV7-3 and TRBJ2-3, with TRBD2 matching 12 bases. CDR1 is SGHTA and CDR2 is FQGTGA in the germline V gene. This CDR3 has 16 residues. V was clipped by 4 bases and J by 0 bases; unmatched bases: 2.

The rearrangement joins TRBV5-6 to TRBJ2-1; unclear D gene. CDR1 is SGHDT, CDR2 YYEEEE, per germline. CDR3 size: 16 residues. Trimming took off 5 bases at V and 0 bases at J, with 15 bases between the two ends. In nucleotides, the CDR3 is TGTGCCAGCAGTGGGGTGGGTGGGGTCTCCTACAATGAGCAGTTCTTC. Residues: CASSGVGGVSYNEQFF.

CDR3 DNA: TGTGCCAGCAGCACCACAGGGTCTGGAAACACCATATATTTT. This encodes CASSTTGSGNTIYF. The chain combines TRBV7-9 with TRBJ1-3; tentatively, D is TRBD1 (6 bases). V lost 5 bases, J lost 1 base, and 9 bases lay in between. The germline CDR1 and CDR2 sequences are SEHNR and FQNEAQ (reference sequence). This CDR3 contains 14 residues.